This TCR beta chain was obtained from a study of T cell responses to AZD1222 COVID-19 vaccine. J was trimmed by 4 bases and V by 2 bases; bases with no gene match: 5. CDR1 and CDR2 from the germline V gene are ENHRY and SYGVKD. The CDR3 length is 14 residues. The study pooled second doses at about 4 or about 12 weeks. Study-wide points: Spike-specific TCR breadth rose after two AZD1222 doses, and depth rose as well. Donors in the cohort were predominantly white British and more often female, and clonal diversity was possibly underestimated.

The protocol was immunoSEQ multiplex PCR, while the TCRdb copy is restricted to in-frame clones and leaves out a portion. The sample shows some 150,000 clones, 88% of them seen only once. About this clone: Its target is not known.

The sequencing here drew on peripheral blood, taken 28 days after the second AZD1222 dose. The clonotype comes from an adult who received the AZD1222 COVID-19 vaccine. V usage is TRBV10-3 and J usage is TRBJ2-7, with 7 bases aligning to TRBD1. CDR3 residues: CAISEPTGSYEQYF. CDR3 in DNA: TGTGCCATCAGTGAGCCGACAGGGAGTTACGAGCAGTACTTC.